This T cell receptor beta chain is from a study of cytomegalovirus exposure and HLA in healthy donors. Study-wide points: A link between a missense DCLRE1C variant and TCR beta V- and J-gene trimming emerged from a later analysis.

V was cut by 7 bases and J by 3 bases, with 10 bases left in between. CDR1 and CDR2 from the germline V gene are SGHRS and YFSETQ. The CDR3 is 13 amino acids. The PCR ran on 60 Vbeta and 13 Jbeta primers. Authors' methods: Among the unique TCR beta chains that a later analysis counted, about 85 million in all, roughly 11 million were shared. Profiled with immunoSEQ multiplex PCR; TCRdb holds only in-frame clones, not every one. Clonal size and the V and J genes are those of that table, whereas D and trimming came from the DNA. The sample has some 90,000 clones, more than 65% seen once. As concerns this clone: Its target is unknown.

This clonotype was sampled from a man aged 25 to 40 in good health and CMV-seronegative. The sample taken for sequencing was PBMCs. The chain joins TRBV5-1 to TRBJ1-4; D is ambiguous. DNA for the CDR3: TGCGCCAGCGGGAGGGAAGCTAATGAAAAACTGTTTTTT. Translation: CASGREANEKLFF.